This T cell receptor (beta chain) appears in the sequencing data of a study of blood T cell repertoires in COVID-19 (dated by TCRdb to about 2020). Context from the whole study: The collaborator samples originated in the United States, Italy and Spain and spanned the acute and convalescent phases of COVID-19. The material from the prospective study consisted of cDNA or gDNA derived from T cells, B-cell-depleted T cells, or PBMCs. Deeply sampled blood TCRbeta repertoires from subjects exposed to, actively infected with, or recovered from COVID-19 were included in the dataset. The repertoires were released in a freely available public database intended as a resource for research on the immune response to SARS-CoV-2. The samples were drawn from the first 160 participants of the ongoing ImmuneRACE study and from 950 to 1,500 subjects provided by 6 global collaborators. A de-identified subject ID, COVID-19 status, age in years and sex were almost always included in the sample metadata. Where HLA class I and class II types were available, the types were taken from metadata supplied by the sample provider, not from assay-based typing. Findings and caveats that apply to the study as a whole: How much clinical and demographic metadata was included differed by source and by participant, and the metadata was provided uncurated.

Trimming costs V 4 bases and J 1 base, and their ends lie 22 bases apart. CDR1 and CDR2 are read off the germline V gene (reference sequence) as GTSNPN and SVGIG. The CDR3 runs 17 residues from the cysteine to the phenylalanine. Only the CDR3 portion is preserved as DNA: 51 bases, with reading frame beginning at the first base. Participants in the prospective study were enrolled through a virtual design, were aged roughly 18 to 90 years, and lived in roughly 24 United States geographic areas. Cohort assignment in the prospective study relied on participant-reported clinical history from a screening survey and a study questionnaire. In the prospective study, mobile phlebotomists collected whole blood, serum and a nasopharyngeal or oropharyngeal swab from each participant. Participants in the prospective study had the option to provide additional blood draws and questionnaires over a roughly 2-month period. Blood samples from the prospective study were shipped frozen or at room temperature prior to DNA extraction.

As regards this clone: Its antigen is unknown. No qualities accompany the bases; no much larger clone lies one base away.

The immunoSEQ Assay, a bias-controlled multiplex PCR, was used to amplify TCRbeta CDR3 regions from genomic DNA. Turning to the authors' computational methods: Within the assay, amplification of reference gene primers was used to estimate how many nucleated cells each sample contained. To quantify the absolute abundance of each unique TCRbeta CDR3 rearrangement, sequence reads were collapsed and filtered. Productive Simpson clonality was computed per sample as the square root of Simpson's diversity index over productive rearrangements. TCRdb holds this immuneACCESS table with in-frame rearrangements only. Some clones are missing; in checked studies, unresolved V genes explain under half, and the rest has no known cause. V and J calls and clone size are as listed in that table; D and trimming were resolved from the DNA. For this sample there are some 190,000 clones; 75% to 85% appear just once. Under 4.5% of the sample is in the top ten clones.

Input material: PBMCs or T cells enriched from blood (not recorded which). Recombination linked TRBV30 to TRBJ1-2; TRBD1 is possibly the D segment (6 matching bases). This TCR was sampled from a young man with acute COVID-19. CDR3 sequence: CAWISGGQGRLNYGYTF. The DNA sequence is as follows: TGTGCCTGGATATCTGGCGGCCAGGGGCGCCTTAACTATGGCTACACCTTC.